One and the same sample provided the 3 T cell receptor beta chains below, sequenced in a study of blood T cell repertoires in COVID-19. TCRdb keeps only in-frame clones here, not all; method: immunoSEQ multiplex PCR. The sample lists more than 150,000 clones, roughly 90% occurring once. The specimen was PBMCs or T cells enriched from blood (not recorded which). Receptor source: a woman aged 30 to 39 who had recovered from COVID-19.

This clone was seen a single time. The V gene is TRBV30, the J gene TRBJ2-3; TRBD1 aligns across 8 bases. The V gene's germline CDR1 is GTSNPN and CDR2 SVGIG (reference sequence). V dropped 0 bases and J dropped 1; count of bases not matched to a gene: 3. The CDR3 is 15 residues long. The CDR3 is CAWSVWGQGTDTQYF. Written as DNA, the CDR3 is TGTGCCTGGAGTGTATGGGGACAGGGCACAGATACGCAGTATTTT. The whole variable domain, remainder taken from reference TRBV30 and TRBJ2-3, is SQTIHQWPATLVQPVGSPLSLECTVEGTSNPNLYWYRQAAGRGLQLLFYSVGIGQISSEVPQNLSASRPQDRQFILSSKKLLLSDSGFYLCAWSVWGQGTDTQYFGPGTRLTVL.

CDR3 sequence reads: CASSLSSYGAANYGYTF. The CDR3 DNA sequence: TGTGCCAGCAGCTTATCATCTTATGGGGCAGCTAACTATGGCTACACCTTC. The chain carries TRBV11-3 and TRBJ1-2; D might be TRBD1 (5 bases). This CDR3 region has 17 residues. The germline gives CDR1 SGHNT, CDR2 YENEEA. V was clipped by 2 bases and J by 0 bases, with 16 bases between them.

The chain carries TRBV28 and TRBJ1-5, with D tentatively TRBD1 (6 bases). Deletions cut 7 bases from V and 7 bases from J, with 14 bases between. There are 13 residues in the CDR3. The V gene's germline CDR1 is MDHEN and CDR2 SYDVKM. In nucleotides, the CDR3 is TGTGCCAGCACTAAGGACAGTGTGCAGCCCCAGCATTTT. As protein: CASTKDSVQPQHF.